This is a list of T cell receptor beta chains from one sample in a study of blood T cell repertoires in COVID-19. Using immunoSEQ multiplex PCR, the repertoire was profiled, and TCRdb retains in-frame clones only, with some absent. Of roughly 130,000 clones in the sample, around 83% were seen once. Material: peripheral blood. Every receptor here comes from a middle-aged man with active or convalescent COVID-19. CDR3s include the opening cysteine and the closing phenylalanine or tryptophan. The D gene is left open where the match is weak. Some rows have no size entry. The others give once, few or many, or a class for an expanded clone.

abundance: NA
d_gene: TRBD2
j_gene: TRBJ2-7
v_gene: TRBV30
CDR3aa: CAWSARGVRGGYEQYF
CDR3nt: TGTGCCTGGAGTGCCCGGGGTGTTCGGGGGGGCTACGAGCAGTACTTC

abundance: NA
d_gene: NA
j_gene: TRBJ2-3
v_gene: TRBV11-2
CDR3aa: CASRLDRQVGPDTQYF
CDR3nt: TGTGCCAGCAGACTCGACAGGCAGGTCGGTCCAGATACGCAGTATTTT

abundance: NA
d_gene: NA
j_gene: TRBJ1-1
v_gene: TRBV12-3/TRBV12-4
CDR3aa: CASTLQAGTEAFF
CDR3nt: TGTGCCAGCACCCTACAAGCAGGGACTGAAGCTTTCTTT

abundance: few
d_gene: NA
j_gene: TRBJ1-6
v_gene: TRBV21-1
CDR3aa: CASSKPGGNNSPLHF
CDR3nt: TGTGCCAGCAGCAAGCCAGGGGGCAATAATTCACCCCTCCACTTT

abundance: once
d_gene: TRBD1
j_gene: TRBJ1-4
v_gene: TRBV3-1/TRBV3-2
CDR3aa: CASSPGTGRGEKLFF
CDR3nt: TGTGCCAGCAGCCCGGGGACAGGTCGAGGAGAAAAACTGTTTTTT

abundance: NA
d_gene: TRBD1
j_gene: TRBJ1-2
v_gene: TRBV24-1
CDR3aa: CATSPGTGFGYTF
CDR3nt: TGTGCCACCAGTCCCGGGACAGGGTTTGGCTACACCTTC

abundance: NA
d_gene: TRBD1
j_gene: TRBJ1-1
v_gene: TRBV12-5
CDR3aa: CASGPQGGNTEAFF
CDR3nt: TGTGCTAGTGGTCCCCAGGGGGGGAACACTGAAGCTTTCTTT

abundance: NA
d_gene: TRBD2
j_gene: TRBJ2-1
v_gene: TRBV18
CDR3aa: CASSSPAGENEQFF
CDR3nt: TGTGCCAGCTCGTCACCAGCGGGGGAAAATGAGCAGTTCTTC

abundance: NA
d_gene: TRBD1
j_gene: TRBJ1-3
v_gene: TRBV30
CDR3aa: CAWRAGHGQGAGNTIYF
CDR3nt: TGTGCCTGGAGGGCTGGCCACGGACAGGGAGCAGGAAACACCATATATTTT

abundance: NA
d_gene: NA
j_gene: TRBJ1-1
v_gene: TRBV30
CDR3aa: CAWSVGQRNTEAFF
CDR3nt: TGTGCCTGGAGTGTAGGACAGAGAAACACTGAAGCTTTCTTT

abundance: NA
d_gene: NA
j_gene: TRBJ1-1
v_gene: TRBV11-2
CDR3aa: CASSSRGTAEAFF
CDR3nt: TGTGCCAGCAGCTCGCGGGGTACCGCTGAAGCTTTCTTT

abundance: NA
d_gene: TRBD2
j_gene: TRBJ2-1
v_gene: TRBV30
CDR3aa: CAWSAQRGGYNEQFF
CDR3nt: TGTGCCTGGAGTGCGCAGCGGGGGGGCTACAATGAGCAGTTCTTC

abundance: NA
d_gene: TRBD1
j_gene: TRBJ2-7
v_gene: TRBV25-1
CDR3aa: CASSESGTGDYEQYF
CDR3nt: TGTGCCAGCAGTGAATCCGGGACAGGCGACTACGAGCAGTACTTC

abundance: NA
d_gene: TRBD1
j_gene: TRBJ2-1
v_gene: TRBV5-1
CDR3aa: CASSTQGVSEQFF
CDR3nt: TGCGCCAGCTCCACTCAGGGGGTCTCTGAGCAGTTCTTC

abundance: NA
d_gene: TRBD2
j_gene: TRBJ2-1
v_gene: TRBV29-1
CDR3aa: CSASGGASYNEQFF
CDR3nt: TGCAGCGCCAGCGGGGGGGCTTCCTACAATGAGCAGTTCTTC

abundance: NA
d_gene: NA
j_gene: TRBJ1-5
v_gene: TRBV19
CDR3aa: CASSLGPGSNQPQHF
CDR3nt: TGTGCCAGTAGCCTGGGCCCAGGTAGCAATCAGCCCCAGCATTTT

abundance: few
d_gene: TRBD1
j_gene: TRBJ1-3
v_gene: TRBV6-5
CDR3aa: CASSRDRVSGNTIYF
CDR3nt: TGTGCCAGCAGTAGGGACAGGGTCTCTGGAAACACCATATATTTT

abundance: NA
d_gene: NA
j_gene: TRBJ2-1
v_gene: TRBV5-1
CDR3aa: CASTLTGSSYNEQFF
CDR3nt: TGCGCCAGCACACTTACAGGGAGCTCCTACAATGAGCAGTTCTTC

abundance: once
d_gene: TRBD1
j_gene: TRBJ1-6
v_gene: TRBV7-2
CDR3aa: CASSPRTGIYNSPLHF
CDR3nt: TGTGCCAGCAGCCCCCGGACAGGAATCTATAATTCACCCCTCCACTTT

abundance: once
d_gene: NA
j_gene: TRBJ1-4
v_gene: TRBV2
CDR3aa: CASSATGYGEKLFF
CDR3nt: TGTGCCAGCAGTGCGACGGGTTACGGTGAAAAACTGTTTTTT

abundance: NA
d_gene: TRBD1
j_gene: TRBJ2-7
v_gene: TRBV24-1
CDR3aa: CATSGPGQGTYEQYF
CDR3nt: TGTGCCACCAGTGGCCCGGGACAGGGAACCTACGAGCAGTACTTC

abundance: NA
d_gene: TRBD1
j_gene: TRBJ2-1
v_gene: TRBV10-3
CDR3aa: CAISESTGTGLNEQFF
CDR3nt: TGTGCCATCAGTGAATCGACCGGGACAGGGTTAAATGAGCAGTTCTTC

abundance: NA
d_gene: NA
j_gene: TRBJ2-7
v_gene: TRBV5-6
CDR3aa: CASSLVGQTSYEQYF
CDR3nt: TGTGCCAGCAGCTTGGTTGGACAGACCTCCTACGAGCAGTACTTC

abundance: NA
d_gene: NA
j_gene: TRBJ2-7
v_gene: TRBV6-5
CDR3aa: CASSSRGQGTYEQYF
CDR3nt: TGTGCCAGCAGTTCCCGAGGGCAGGGGACCTACGAGCAGTACTTC

abundance: NA
d_gene: NA
j_gene: TRBJ2-5
v_gene: TRBV6-5
CDR3aa: CATTLDRGPETQYF
CDR3nt: TGTGCCACCACACTAGACCGAGGTCCAGAGACCCAGTACTTC

abundance: NA
d_gene: TRBD1
j_gene: TRBJ2-5
v_gene: TRBV18
CDR3aa: CASSIDRVETQYF
CDR3nt: TGTGCCAGCTCCATAGACAGGGTTGAGACCCAGTACTTC

abundance: few
d_gene: TRBD1
j_gene: TRBJ1-5
v_gene: TRBV5-1
CDR3aa: CASSPQTGNNQPQHF
CDR3nt: TGCGCCAGCAGCCCCCAGACAGGGAACAATCAGCCCCAGCATTTT

abundance: NA
d_gene: NA
j_gene: TRBJ2-1
v_gene: TRBV18
CDR3aa: CASSPPVVSLYNEQFF
CDR3nt: TGTGCCAGCTCACCACCGGTAGTTTCCTTATACAATGAGCAGTTCTTC

abundance: NA
d_gene: TRBD1
j_gene: TRBJ2-7
v_gene: TRBV10-1
CDR3aa: CASSEGTGVYEQYF
CDR3nt: TGCGCCAGCAGTGAAGGGACAGGGGTATACGAGCAGTACTTC

abundance: NA
d_gene: NA
j_gene: TRBJ2-5
v_gene: TRBV5-1
CDR3aa: CASSLGGGAQGETQYF
CDR3nt: TGCGCCAGCAGCTTGGGAGGGGGGGCGCAGGGAGAGACCCAGTACTTC